This T cell receptor (beta chain) comes out of a study of cytomegalovirus exposure and HLA in healthy donors (dated by TCRdb to the late 2010s). Background on the whole study: An earlier analysis of approximately 550 of the donors reported 250 to 350 Gb of sequence data and 100 million to 140 million unique TCR beta sequences from 150 million to 200 million T cells. Roughly 310 gigabases of sequencing data and tens of millions of unique TCR sequences were included in an early release covering over 600 HLA-typed donors. The genetic ancestry cluster associated with self-reported Caucasian donors included 70% to 85% of the approximately 400 genotyped donors. The study aimed to test whether cataloging public T cell receptors could reveal signatures of past pathogen exposure. The study profiled the T cell repertoires of some 610 subjects by immunosequencing and related them to cytomegalovirus serostatus. Along with the roughly 700-subject first cohort, a separate validation cohort of over 90 different subjects was used. The study combined high-throughput TCR immunosequencing, statistical association of individual TCRs with disease status, and machine learning to predict cytomegalovirus infection status. A later analysis re-analyzed previously published TCR beta repertoires from about 600 donors and added high-resolution HLA genotyping to study TCR occurrence patterns. The later analysis used no new phenotypic data to find candidate immune exposures, relying instead on TCR beta sequences and their occurrence across donors. In an earlier analysis of 550 to 700 of the donors, high-throughput TCR beta sequencing was used to judge whether each TCR beta V gene segment behaved as functional or pseudogenic. Alongside the repertoire data, information on donor age, sex, ethnicity and CMV serostatus was compiled. A later genetic analysis used genome-wide SNP genotypes for 398 of the 666 donors, treating that subset as a discovery cohort. Every discovery cohort repertoire had been produced on one sequencing platform. HLA typing covered class I and class II loci at four-digit resolution. The number of donors typed differed by locus, with roughly 629-640 for A, B, C, DRB1 and DQB1, around 500 for DQA1, approximately 570 for DPA1, and some 440 for DPB1. Five DR-DQ haplotypes were treated as single units for association and clustering because of strong linkage in the cohort. On average, 235,054 unique TCR beta nucleotide sequences were sequenced per donor among more than 350 genotyped donors of the cohort, with roughly 19% of those sequences being non-productive. Broader findings and caveats from the paper: According to a later genetic analysis, donors in an Asian-associated ancestry cluster had fewer N-insertions in productive TCRs than the approximately 710-donor mean. For the cohort, immune exposure information was limited to CMV serostatus. Because the 87-base-pair reads could not distinguish some IMGT-functional V segments, including TRBV6-2 and TRBV6-3, those segments were excluded. In this cohort, only TCR beta chains were sequenced, and detectable features were limited by the absence of alpha or paired-chain data. According to a later analysis, parvovirus B19, influenza, CMV and Epstein-Barr virus appeared linked to several top co-occurrence clusters. The classifier was reported to diagnose cytomegalovirus status with high specificity and sensitivity in both the original and validation cohorts. A further reported finding was that TCR beta sequences accurately predicted the HLA-A and HLA-B alleles for most subjects in the first cohort. When HLA alleles, especially DR and DQ, strongly co-occurred, TCR associations were difficult to assign to individual alleles. Roughly uniform sequencing depth across donors was assumed in presence/absence analyses, although this assumption may not hold. A cluster of highly shared sequence variants was judged likely to represent a technical artifact of the sequencing pipeline. In vitro tests confirmed that a few of the cytomegalovirus-associated TCR beta chains recognize cytomegalovirus antigens. It was suggested by the authors that the approach could potentially be generalized to other disease states and immunological phenotypes. The earlier analysis of 587 of the donors excluded roughly 17 rarely observed V segments, including chromosome 9 orphons, because counts were too low. Specific HLA alleles were associated with 15,000 to 20,000 TCR beta sequences at a false discovery rate of 0.05 in a later analysis. Correlated functional status among segregating V segments might be attributable to linkage disequilibrium, but an unknown experimental factor could not be ruled out. In the study, 150 to 200 TCR beta chains were listed as associated with cytomegalovirus. A later analysis found that HLA-associated TCR beta chains were more clonally expanded and had lower generation probabilities than equally common non-associated chains. In an earlier analysis of fewer than 750 of the donors, most TCR beta V segments were observed in productive rearrangements about 87% or about 30% of the time, broadly matching IMGT annotations. HLA typing was unavailable for some donors at each locus, so association tests used only the typed subset. In a later genetic analysis, a missense DCLRE1C variant was associated with V-gene and J-gene trimming of TCR beta chains, and the association was replicated in an independent cohort. Most TCR sequences were seen in very few donors, while some public TCRs were found in many individuals. A later analysis found that TCR association rates varied across HLA loci, with DRB1 alleles showing the most associated TCRs and HLA-C alleles the fewest. According to a later analysis, most CMV-associated TCR beta chains appeared to be HLA-restricted, and the HLA associations seemed to be driven largely by CMV exposure.

The cohort was made up of several hundred healthy bone marrow donors. All cohort members were sampled while nominally healthy, although unrecorded immune exposures were likely present. The donor tested CMV seronegative, placing the donor among the 350 or so seronegative members of the cohort. A peripheral blood sample was provided by each donor, and peripheral blood mononuclear cells were used for TCR beta sequencing. The Qiagen DNeasy Blood Extraction Kit was used to extract genomic DNA from the blood cell samples. On this clone: Its antigen is still unknown.

Libraries were prepared through the immunoSEQ multiplex PCR assay. For the multiplex PCR, a mixture combining 60 forward primers for TCR Vbeta segments and 13 reverse primers for TCR Jbeta segments was used. The CDR3 region of rearranged TCR beta genes was amplified from genomic DNA with a multiplex PCR assay. The Illumina HiSeq System was used to sequence the amplified TCR beta libraries as 87-base-pair reads. The published analysis was carried out like this. Across the roughly 640 repertoires, a later analysis counted some 81 million unique TCR beta chains, 9 million to 14 million of which were shared by at least two donors. Raw reads were error-corrected and collapsed into unique sequences with a nearest-neighbor algorithm that merged closely related sequences to remove PCR and sequencing errors. Alignment of CDR3 sequences to IMGT reference sequences was used to assign V, D and J gene segments. For a sequence to be retained, at least a six-nucleotide match to both a V gene segment and a J gene segment was required. A rearrangement was called productive if the CDR3 had no stop codons and remained in frame with V and J, and every other rearrangement was called non-productive. Following IMGT convention, CDR3 was defined as the stretch from the second conserved V-encoded cysteine to the conserved J-encoded phenylalanine. Sequences without an unambiguous match to a single V gene segment were excluded from the earlier analysis of about 630 of the donors. In an earlier analysis of several hundred of the donors, a V segment was called functional when productive rearrangements were above 56.7%, and segregating when the standard deviation between donors exceeded 5%. To diagnose cytomegalovirus status from the catalog of TCR beta chain sequences, a statistical classification framework was built. V and J gene assignment, in a later analysis, came from comparing TCR nucleotide sequences with IMGT/GENE-DB human TR gene sequences. Using the TCRdist pipeline, a later analysis assigned CDR3 sequences along with most-parsimonious VDJ recombination scenarios. In a later analysis, each TCR beta chain was defined by its CDR3 amino acid sequence together with its V-gene family, and reads without a unique V-gene family were excluded. To address suspected cross-contamination and a sequencing artifact, a later analysis removed under 600 highly shared, low-generation-probability nucleotide sequences. In a later analysis, a clonal expansion index for each public chain was calculated from normalized within-repertoire ranks of inferred template counts. Generation probabilities in a later analysis came from a VDJ recombination model fitted to out-of-frame rearrangements, and those results were checked against IGoR. In a later analysis, TCR-TCR, TCR-HLA and TCR-CMV co-occurrence was scored with hypergeometric tests, and a repertoire-size bias correction was applied to TCR pairs. A later analysis estimated false discovery rates by permuting HLA or CMV assignments 20 times. In a later analysis, co-occurring TCRs were grouped using DBSCAN, and TCRdist sequence similarity was added for clustering within HLA-allele-positive subsets. For co-occurrence clustering, repertoires with fewer than 30,000 or more than 120,000 public chains were excluded, along with several repertoires with anomalous nucleotide sharing. TCRdb took over this immuneACCESS table, retaining in-frame rearrangements with V and J assigned. Such tables are incomplete; in checked studies, under half of the missing clones stem from an unresolved V gene, and the remainder is unexplained. Clonal size and the V and J genes are those of that table, whereas D and trimming came from the DNA. The sample table records 90,000 to 130,000 clones. 3.7% of the sample comes from the top ten.

Reading the germline V gene (reference sequence) gives CDR1 MNHNY and CDR2 SVGAGI. CDR3 length: 14 amino acids, cysteine to phenylalanine. This entry keeps only the CDR3 DNA: 42 bases, framed from base 1. V lost 6 bases and J lost 3 bases; the stretch between them is 15 bases long. The sequence was obtained from a man aged 25-45 years in good health and CMV-seronegative. Sequenced: PBMCs. Here the chain combines TRBV6-6 and TRBJ2-7; TRBD2 is perhaps the D gene, given 5 matching bases. The CDR3 reads CASSSEFDYYEQYF. At the DNA level, the sequence is TGTGCCAGCAGCTCTGAGTTCGACTACTACGAGCAGTACTTC.